Following are 14 T cell receptor beta chains from one sample sequenced in a study of OX40 agonist ivuxolimab in advanced cancers. Using immunoSEQ multiplex PCR, the repertoire was profiled, and TCRdb retains in-frame clones only, with some absent. There are around 100,000 clones in the sample; under 95% occur only once, and 0.5% to 0.65% lies in the top ten. The starting material was CD4+ or CD8+ T cells sorted from blood, obtained in a trial of the OX40 agonist ivuxolimab. The receptors here all came from an adult with an advanced solid tumor such as melanoma, head and neck, liver or kidney cancer.

The chain is built from TRBV7-8 and TRBJ1-1; unclear D gene. Germline-derived CDR1 and CDR2 are SGHVS and FQNEAQ. CDR3 length: 14 residues. Trimming took 4 bases from V and 1 from J, leaving 10 bases between them. CDR3 sequence reads: CASSYPFRNTEAFF. The DNA for the CDR3 is TGTGCCAGCAGCTACCCGTTCCGGAACACTGAAGCTTTCTTT.

The chain is built from TRBV19 and TRBJ2-6; D gene unclear. CDR3 size: 15 residues. V gave up 3 bases and J gave up 4 bases, with 10 bases separating them. The germline V gene encodes CDR1 LNHDA and CDR2 SQIVND (reference sequence). The CDR3 spells CASSMVPAGANVLTF. DNA for the CDR3: TGTGCCAGTAGTATGGTACCGGCGGGGGCCAACGTCCTGACTTTC.

This clone was counted only a few times. One junction end disagrees with the germline gene, perhaps due to a read error. This rearrangement joins TRBV25-1 to TRBJ2-7; D is unclear. This CDR3 is built from 8 residues. Germline CDR1 MGHDK, CDR2 SYGVNS. CDR3 nucleotides: TGTGCCAGCAGTGATGGCCACTTC. Translation: CASSDGHF.

This clone was seen only once. V and J are TRBV7-9 and TRBJ1-5, with no clear D. The CDR3 has 15 residues. Trimming left V 5 bases short and J 4 bases short, with 15 bases between. Germline values: CDR1 SEHNR, CDR2 FQNEAQ (reference sequence). The CDR3 DNA reads as TGTGCCAGCAGCCCTCTCGGCGGTGGAAATCAGCCCCAGCATTTT. It translates to CASSPLGGGNQPQHF.

The CDR3 is CSVEVPPYEQYF. DNA for the CDR3: TGCAGCGTTGAGGTCCCGCCCTACGAGCAGTACTTC. The rearrangement joins TRBV29-1 to TRBJ2-7; D is undetermined. Germline V gene sequence: CDR1 SQVTM, CDR2 ANQGSEA. V lost 3 bases and J lost 2, with 8 bases in between. The CDR3 runs 12 residues.

CDR3 coding DNA: TGTGCCAGCAGCCCCTCTGGAAACACCATATATTTT. Translating it yields CASSPSGNTIYF. The chain joins TRBV11-2 to TRBJ1-3; no clear D gene. The V gene lost 5 bases and the J gene lost 0 bases, with 2 bases spanning the gap. There are 12 residues in the CDR3. CDR1 and CDR2 from the germline V gene are SGHAT and FQNNGV. Full variable domain (missing parts from reference TRBV11-2 and TRBJ1-3): EAGVAQSPRYKIIEKRQSVAFWCNPISGHATLYWYQQILGQGPKLLIQFQNNGVVDDSQLPKDRFSAERLKGVDSTLKIQPAKLEDSAVYLCASSPSGNTIYFGEGSWLTVV.

The chain recombines TRBV7-2 with TRBJ2-1; TRBD1 matches at 7 bases. The length of the CDR3 is 12 residues. V shed 1 base, J shed 12 bases, and the junction held 3 bases outside the gene matches. CDR1 and CDR2 (germline): SGHTA, FQGNSA. For the CDR3, the DNA is TGTGCCAGCAGCTTAGGACAGGGTATGCAGTTCTTC. This translates into CASSLGQGMQFF.

Concerning this clone: Other DNA sequences within the sample encode an identical CDR3. The V gene is TRBV7-9, the J gene TRBJ2-1; D might be TRBD1 (5 bases). Germline V CDR1 and CDR2: SEHNR, FQNEAQ (reference sequence). The CDR3 length is 13 residues. The V end lost 3 bases, the J end lost 4 bases, and 7 bases lay between the germline ends. CDR3 sequence reads: CASSLTVYNEQFF. The CDR3 DNA reads as TGTGCCAGCAGCTTGACAGTTTACAATGAGCAGTTCTTC.

The DNA of the CDR3 is TGTGCCAGCTCACCAGGGACTAGCGGGCTTCACTACGAGCAGTACTTC. Translated, it gives CASSPGTSGLHYEQYF. This chain uses TRBV18 with TRBJ2-7, with 12 bases fitting TRBD2. Germline CDR1 reads KGHSH; CDR2 reads LQKENI. V trimming: 2 bases; J trimming: 3 bases; junction bases outside the gene matches: 5. The CDR3 consists of 16 residues.

The J gene is TRBJ2-2, the V gene TRBV18; TRBD2 might be the D (6 bases). Germline V CDR1 and CDR2: KGHSH, LQKENI. Trimming cost V 6 bases and J 6 bases, with 17 bases left between them. The CDR3 totals 15 residues. The CDR3 is CASSLQGTPAGELFF. In DNA, the CDR3 is TGTGCCAGCTCCCTACAAGGGACTCCGGCCGGGGAGCTGTTTTTT. The full variable domain, with the rest looked up from reference TRBV18 and TRBJ2-2, is NAGVMQNPRHLVRRRGQEARLRCSPMKGHSHVYWYRQLPEEGLKFMVYLQKENIIDESGMPKERFSAEFPKEGPSILRIQQVVRGDSAAYFCASSLQGTPAGELFFGEGSRLTVL.

The chain couples TRBV19 to TRBJ2-5; D assignment may be TRBD1 or TRBD2 (5 bases each). The CDR3 is 13 residues long. CDR1 LNHDA and CDR2 SQIVND come from the germline V gene (reference sequence). The V gene lost 3 bases and the J gene lost 5 bases, with 10 bases spanning the gap. CDR3 in amino acids: CASSMMGVETQYF. The CDR3 coding sequence is TGTGCCAGTAGTATGATGGGGGTTGAGACCCAGTACTTC.

The rearrangement uses TRBV7-9 and TRBJ2-2; D may be TRBD2 (5 bases). This CDR3 contains 13 residues. The germline CDR1 and CDR2 sequences are SEHNR and FQNEAQ (reference sequence). Deletions cut 2 bases from V and 7 bases from J, with 8 bases between. The DNA for the CDR3 is TGTGCCAGCAGCTTAACCGGGAACGGGGAGCTGTTTTTT. Translating it yields CASSLTGNGELFF. Complete variable domain (other parts from reference TRBV7-9 and TRBJ2-2): DTGVSQNPRHKITKRGQNVTFRCDPISEHNRLYWYRQTLGQGPEFLTYFQNEAQLEKSRLLSDRFSAERPKGSFSTLEIQRTEQGDSAMYLCASSLTGNGELFFGEGSRLTVL.

This chain links TRBV18 with TRBJ2-7; 8 bases are a match to TRBD1. Trimming took 4 bases from V and 6 from J; bases not matched to a gene: 5. CDR1 and CDR2 (germline): KGHSH, LQKENI. The CDR3 consists of 13 residues. The CDR3 loop reads CASSRDRQVEQYF. The CDR3 nucleotides are TGTGCCAGCTCACGGGACAGGCAAGTCGAGCAGTACTTC.

The V call is TRBV18, the J call TRBJ2-7, with D possibly matching TRBD1 (5 bases). Trimming removed 0 bases at V and 4 bases at J, with 16 bases between. This CDR3 comprises 16 residues. The germline V gene encodes CDR1 KGHSH and CDR2 LQKENI. The CDR3 sequence is CASSPPVGRVGYEQYF. The CDR3 coding sequence is TGTGCCAGCTCACCACCGGTCGGCAGGGTCGGATACGAGCAGTACTTC.